This T cell receptor beta chain stems from a study of blood T cell repertoires in COVID-19. The wider study: Samples of COVID-19 (acute and convalescent) were obtained from the United States, Italy and Spain.

The germline V and J ends were trimmed by 4 bases and 5 bases, with 12 bases remaining between them. Germline V CDR1 and CDR2: SGDLS, YYNGEE. The CDR3 covers 13 residues. Methods used by the authors: Amplified reference gene primers provided the basis for estimating nucleated cell counts. Method: immunoSEQ multiplex PCR; TCRdb's copy keeps in-frame clones and lacks some. Clonal size and the V and J genes are those of that table, whereas D and trimming came from the DNA. Among over 85,000 clones listed, over 75% were seen once. The sample was peripheral blood. The chain recombines TRBV9 with TRBJ1-1; D possibly corresponds to TRBD1 (5 bases). This receptor was identified in a human donor in a cohort sampled during active COVID-19. DNA of the CDR3: TGTGCCAGCAGCTCTTCCGGGGGTACTGAAGCTTTCTTT. It yields the protein CASSSSGGTEAFF.